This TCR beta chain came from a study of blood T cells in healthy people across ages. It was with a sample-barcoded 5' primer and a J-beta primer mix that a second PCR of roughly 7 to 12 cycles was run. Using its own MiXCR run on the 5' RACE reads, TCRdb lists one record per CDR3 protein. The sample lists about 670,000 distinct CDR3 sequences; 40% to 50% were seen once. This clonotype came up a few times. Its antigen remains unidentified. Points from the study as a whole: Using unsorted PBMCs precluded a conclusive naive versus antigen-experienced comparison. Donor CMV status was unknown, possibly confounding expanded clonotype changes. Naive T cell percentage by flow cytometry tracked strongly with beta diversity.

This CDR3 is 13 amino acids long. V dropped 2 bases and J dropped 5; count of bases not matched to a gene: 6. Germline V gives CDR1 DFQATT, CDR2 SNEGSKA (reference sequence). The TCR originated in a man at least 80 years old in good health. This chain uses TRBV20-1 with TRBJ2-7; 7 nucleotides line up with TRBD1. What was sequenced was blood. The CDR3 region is CSARSDRWNEQYF. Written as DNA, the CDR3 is TGCAGTGCTAGATCGGACAGGTGGAACGAGCAGTACTTC.